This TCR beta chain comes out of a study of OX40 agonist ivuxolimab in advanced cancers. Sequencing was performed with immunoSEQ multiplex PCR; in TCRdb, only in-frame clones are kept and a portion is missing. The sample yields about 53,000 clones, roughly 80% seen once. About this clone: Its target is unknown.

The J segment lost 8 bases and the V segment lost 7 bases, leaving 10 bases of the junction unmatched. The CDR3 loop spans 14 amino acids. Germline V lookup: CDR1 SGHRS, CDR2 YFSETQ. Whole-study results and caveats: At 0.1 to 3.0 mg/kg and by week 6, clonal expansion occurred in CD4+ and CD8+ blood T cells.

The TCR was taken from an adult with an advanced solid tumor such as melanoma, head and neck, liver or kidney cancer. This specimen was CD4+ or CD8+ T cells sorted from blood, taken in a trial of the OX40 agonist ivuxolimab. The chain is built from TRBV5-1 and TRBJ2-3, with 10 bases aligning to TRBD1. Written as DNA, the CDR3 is TGCGCCAGCGGATCGGGACAGGGGATAGGTACGCAGTATTTT. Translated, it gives CASGSGQGIGTQYF. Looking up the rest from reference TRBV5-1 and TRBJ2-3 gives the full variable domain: KAGVTQTPRYLIKTRGQQVTLSCSPISGHRSVSWYQQTPGQGLQFLFEYFSETQRNKGNFPGRFSGRQFSNSRSEMNVSTLELGDSALYLCASGSGQGIGTQYFGPGTRLTVL.